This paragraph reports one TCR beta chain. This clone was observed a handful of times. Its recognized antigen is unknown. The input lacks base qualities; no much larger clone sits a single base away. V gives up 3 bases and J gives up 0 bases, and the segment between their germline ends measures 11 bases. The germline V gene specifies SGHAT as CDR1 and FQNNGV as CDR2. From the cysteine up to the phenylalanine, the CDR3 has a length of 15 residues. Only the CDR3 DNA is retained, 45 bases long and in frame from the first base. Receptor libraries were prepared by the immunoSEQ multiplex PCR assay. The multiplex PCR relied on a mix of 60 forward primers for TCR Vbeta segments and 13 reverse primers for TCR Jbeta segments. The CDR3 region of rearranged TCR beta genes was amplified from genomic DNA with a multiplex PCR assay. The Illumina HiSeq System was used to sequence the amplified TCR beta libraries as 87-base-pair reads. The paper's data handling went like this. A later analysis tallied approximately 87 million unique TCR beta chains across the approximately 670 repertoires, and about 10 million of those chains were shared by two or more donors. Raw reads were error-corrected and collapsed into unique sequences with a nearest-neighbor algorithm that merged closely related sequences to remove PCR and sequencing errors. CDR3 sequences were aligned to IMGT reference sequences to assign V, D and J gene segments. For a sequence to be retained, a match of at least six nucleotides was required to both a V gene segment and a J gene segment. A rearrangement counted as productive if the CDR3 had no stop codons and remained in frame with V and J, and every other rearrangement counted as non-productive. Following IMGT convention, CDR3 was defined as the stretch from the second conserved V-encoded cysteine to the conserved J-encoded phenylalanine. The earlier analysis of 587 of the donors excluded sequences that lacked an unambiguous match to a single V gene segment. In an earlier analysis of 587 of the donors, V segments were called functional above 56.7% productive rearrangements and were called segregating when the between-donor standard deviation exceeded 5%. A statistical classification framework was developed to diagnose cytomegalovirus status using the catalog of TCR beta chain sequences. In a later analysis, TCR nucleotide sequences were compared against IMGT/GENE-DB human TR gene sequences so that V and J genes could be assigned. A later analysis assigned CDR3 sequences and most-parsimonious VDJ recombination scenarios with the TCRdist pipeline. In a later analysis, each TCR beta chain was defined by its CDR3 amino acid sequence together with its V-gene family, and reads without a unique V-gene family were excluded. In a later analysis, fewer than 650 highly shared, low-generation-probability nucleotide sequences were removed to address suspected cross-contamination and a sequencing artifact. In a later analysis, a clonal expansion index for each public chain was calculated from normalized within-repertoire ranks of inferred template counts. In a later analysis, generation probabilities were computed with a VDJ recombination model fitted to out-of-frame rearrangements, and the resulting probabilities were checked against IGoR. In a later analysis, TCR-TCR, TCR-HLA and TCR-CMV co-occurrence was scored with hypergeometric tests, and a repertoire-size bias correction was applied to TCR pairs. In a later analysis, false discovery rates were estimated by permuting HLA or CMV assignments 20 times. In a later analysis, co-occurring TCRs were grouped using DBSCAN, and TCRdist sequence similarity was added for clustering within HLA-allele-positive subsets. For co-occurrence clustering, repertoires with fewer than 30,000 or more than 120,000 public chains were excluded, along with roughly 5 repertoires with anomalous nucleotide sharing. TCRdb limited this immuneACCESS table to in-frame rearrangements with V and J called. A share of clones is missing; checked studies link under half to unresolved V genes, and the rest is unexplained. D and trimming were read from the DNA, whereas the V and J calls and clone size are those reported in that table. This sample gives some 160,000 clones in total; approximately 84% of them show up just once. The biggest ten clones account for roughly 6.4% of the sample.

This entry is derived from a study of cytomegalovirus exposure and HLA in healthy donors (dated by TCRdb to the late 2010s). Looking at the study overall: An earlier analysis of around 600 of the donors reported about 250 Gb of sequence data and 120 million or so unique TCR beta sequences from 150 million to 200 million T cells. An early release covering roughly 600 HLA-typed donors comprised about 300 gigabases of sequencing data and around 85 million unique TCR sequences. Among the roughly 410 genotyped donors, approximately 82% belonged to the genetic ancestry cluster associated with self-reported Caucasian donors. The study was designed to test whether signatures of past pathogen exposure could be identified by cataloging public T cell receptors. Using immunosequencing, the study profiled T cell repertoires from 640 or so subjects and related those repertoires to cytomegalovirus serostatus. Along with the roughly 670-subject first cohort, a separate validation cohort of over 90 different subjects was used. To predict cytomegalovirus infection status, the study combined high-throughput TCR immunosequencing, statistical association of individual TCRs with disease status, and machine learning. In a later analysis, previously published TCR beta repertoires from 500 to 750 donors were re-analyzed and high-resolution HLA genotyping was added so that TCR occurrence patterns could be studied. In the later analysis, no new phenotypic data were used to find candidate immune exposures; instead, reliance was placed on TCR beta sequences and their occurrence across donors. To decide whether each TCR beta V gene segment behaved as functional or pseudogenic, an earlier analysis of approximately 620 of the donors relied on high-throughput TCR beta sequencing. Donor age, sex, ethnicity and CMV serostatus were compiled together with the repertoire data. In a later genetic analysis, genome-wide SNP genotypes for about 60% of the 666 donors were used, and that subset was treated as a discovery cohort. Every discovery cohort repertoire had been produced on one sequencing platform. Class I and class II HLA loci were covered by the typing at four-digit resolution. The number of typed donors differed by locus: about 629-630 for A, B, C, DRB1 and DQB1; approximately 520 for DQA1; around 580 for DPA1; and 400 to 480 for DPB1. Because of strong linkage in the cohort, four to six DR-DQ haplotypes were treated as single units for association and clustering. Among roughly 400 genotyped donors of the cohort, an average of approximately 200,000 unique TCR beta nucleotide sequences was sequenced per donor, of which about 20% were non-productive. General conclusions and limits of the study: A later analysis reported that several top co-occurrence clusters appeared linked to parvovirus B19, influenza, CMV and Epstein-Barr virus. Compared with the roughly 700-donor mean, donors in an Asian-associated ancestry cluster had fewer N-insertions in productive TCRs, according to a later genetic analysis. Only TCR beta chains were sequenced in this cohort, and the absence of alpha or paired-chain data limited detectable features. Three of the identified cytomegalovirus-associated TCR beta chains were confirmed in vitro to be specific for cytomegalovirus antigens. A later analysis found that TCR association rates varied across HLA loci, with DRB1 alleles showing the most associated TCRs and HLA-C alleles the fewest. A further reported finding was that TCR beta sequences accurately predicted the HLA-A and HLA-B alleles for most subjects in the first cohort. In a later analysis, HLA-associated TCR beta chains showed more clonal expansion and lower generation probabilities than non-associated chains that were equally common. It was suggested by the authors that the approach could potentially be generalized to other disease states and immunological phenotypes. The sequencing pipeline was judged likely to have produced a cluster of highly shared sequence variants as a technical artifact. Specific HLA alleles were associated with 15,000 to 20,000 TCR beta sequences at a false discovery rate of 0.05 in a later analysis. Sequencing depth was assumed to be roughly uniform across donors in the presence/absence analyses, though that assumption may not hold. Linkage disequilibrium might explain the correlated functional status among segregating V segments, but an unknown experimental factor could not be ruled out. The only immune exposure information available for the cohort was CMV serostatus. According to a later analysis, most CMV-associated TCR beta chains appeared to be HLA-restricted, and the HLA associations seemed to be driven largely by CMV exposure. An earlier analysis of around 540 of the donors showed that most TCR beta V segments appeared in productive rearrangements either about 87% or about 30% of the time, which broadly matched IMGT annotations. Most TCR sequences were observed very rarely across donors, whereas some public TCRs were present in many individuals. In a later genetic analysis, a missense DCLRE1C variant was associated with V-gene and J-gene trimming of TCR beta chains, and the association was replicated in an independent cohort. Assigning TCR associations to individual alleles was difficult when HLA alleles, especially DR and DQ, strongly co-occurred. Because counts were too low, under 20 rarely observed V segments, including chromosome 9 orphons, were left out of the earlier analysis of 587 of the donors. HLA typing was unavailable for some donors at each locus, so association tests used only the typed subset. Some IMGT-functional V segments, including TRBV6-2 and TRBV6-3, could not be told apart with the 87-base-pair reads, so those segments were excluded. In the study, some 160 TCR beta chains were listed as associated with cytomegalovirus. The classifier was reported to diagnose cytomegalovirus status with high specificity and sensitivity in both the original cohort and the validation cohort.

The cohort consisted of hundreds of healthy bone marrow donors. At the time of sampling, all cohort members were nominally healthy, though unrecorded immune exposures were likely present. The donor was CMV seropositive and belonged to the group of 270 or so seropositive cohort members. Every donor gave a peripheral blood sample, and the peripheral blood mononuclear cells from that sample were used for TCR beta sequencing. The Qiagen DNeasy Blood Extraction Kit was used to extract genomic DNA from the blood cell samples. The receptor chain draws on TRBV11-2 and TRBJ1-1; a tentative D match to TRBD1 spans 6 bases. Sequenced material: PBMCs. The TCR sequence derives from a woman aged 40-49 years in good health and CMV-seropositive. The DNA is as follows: TGTGCCAGCAGCTTGGAGGGGGGGTTGAACACTGAAGCTTTCTTT. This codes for CASSLEGGLNTEAFF.